This TCR beta chain was captured in a study of T-cell reconstitution after alpha-beta-depleted transplantation in children. The CDR3 extends over 15 amino acids. Trimming left V 0 bases short and J 5 bases short, with 10 bases between. CDR1 and CDR2 from the germline V gene are LNHNV and YYDKDF (reference sequence). General study results and limits: Expanded clones from the graft, numbering several hundred, reportedly supplied alpha-beta T cells about two months after transplant.

There are a few counts of this clonotype. Antigen specificity is unknown. Unique molecular identifiers were used to barcode this TCRbeta library. TCRdb redid the calling of the PCR reads with MiXCR, one entry per CDR3 protein. The sample contains about 1,000,000 distinct CDR3 sequences, under 30% of which appear only once. The sample here was PBMCs, mostly from graft donor cells, taken 360 days after TCRalphabeta/CD19-depleted stem cell transplant. This clonotype originated in a boy under two years old who had a stem cell transplant for SCID, so the T cells may come from the graft donor. The chain recombines TRBV15 with TRBJ1-4, with D possibly matching TRBD1 (5 bases). CDR3 sequence reads: CATSRDGKGNEKLFF. The CDR3 region has the DNA TGTGCCACCAGCAGAGATGGAAAGGGGAATGAAAAACTGTTTTTT.